Following are 27 T cell receptor beta chains from one sample sequenced in a study of shared clonotypes between healthy human individuals. Naive CD8 cells comprised CD45RO-negative, CCR7-positively selected cells, excluding terminally differentiated effector memory CD45RA+ cells. Clones were read by immunoSEQ multiplex PCR, and TCRdb kept only the in-frame ones, dropping some. The sample shows about 700,000 clones, around 92% of them seen only once. The sample taken for sequencing was naive CD8+ T cells sorted from blood. The receptors were sampled from a man aged 25-45 years in good health.

V is TRBV11-3 and J is TRBJ2-1; TRBD2 matches 8 bases. The CDR3 has 14 residues. V lost 4 bases and J lost 9; bases outside the gene matches: 8. Germline V lookup: CDR1 SGHNT, CDR2 YENEEA. The CDR3 is CASSSGLVGGEQFF. CDR3 in DNA: TGTGCCAGCAGCTCGGGACTAGTAGGGGGTGAGCAGTTCTTC. The full variable domain, rest sourced from reference TRBV11-3 and TRBJ2-1, is EAGVVQSPRYKIIEKKQPVAFWCNPISGHNTLYWYLQNLGQGPELLIRYENEEAVDDSQLPKDRFSAERLKGVDSTLKIQPAELGDSAVYLCASSSGLVGGEQFFGPGTRLTVL.

The gene calls are TRBV7-9 and TRBJ2-1; no clear D gene. V gave up 5 bases and J gave up 4 bases, with 12 bases separating them. Germline V gene sequence: CDR1 SEHNR, CDR2 FQNEAQ (reference sequence). This CDR3 contains 14 residues. The CDR3 here is CASSQVTTYNEQFF. CDR3 coding DNA: TGTGCCAGCAGCCAAGTCACTACATACAATGAGCAGTTCTTC.

The chain recombines TRBV7-6 with TRBJ2-1, with D perhaps assigned TRBD1 or TRBD2 (5 bases each). The germline V gene encodes CDR1 SGHVS and CDR2 FNYEAQ. V dropped 0 bases and J dropped 4 bases, with 19 bases sitting between them. The CDR3 extends over 18 amino acids. Written as DNA, the CDR3 is TGTGCCAGCAGCTTAGCGTCTTTATTCGGGACCACTTACAATGAGCAGTTCTTC. Protein sequence: CASSLASLFGTTYNEQFF.

The chain combines TRBV29-1 with TRBJ2-7, with a weak D call TRBD2 (6 bases). The CDR3 is made up of 13 amino acids. V lost 5 bases and J 2 bases, leaving 13 bases between the germline ends. CDR1 and CDR2 (germline): SQVTM, ANQGSEA. CDR3 nucleotide sequence: TGCAGCGTTTGCCTCTCGGGAGCCTACGAGCAGTACTTC. The encoded protein is CSVCLSGAYEQYF.

The rearrangement uses TRBV13 and TRBJ1-2; D is undetermined. Germline values: CDR1 PRHDT, CDR2 FYEKMQ (reference sequence). Trimming removed 0 bases from V and 7 bases from J, with 9 bases in between. The CDR3 loop spans 13 amino acids. CDR3 sequence (DNA): TGTGCCAGCAGCTTAGGGACGATTGTTGGCTACACCTTC. This gives the protein CASSLGTIVGYTF.

The genes are TRBV27 and TRBJ2-1, with D unresolved. The CDR3 runs to 16 residues. CDR1 and CDR2 (germline): MNHEY, SMNVEV (reference sequence). The V gene lost 5 bases and the J gene lost 3 bases, with 17 bases spanning the gap. In DNA, the CDR3 is TGTGCCAGCAGTCCTACTTGGGTTGGCTTCTACAATGAGCAGTTCTTC. This translates into CASSPTWVGFYNEQFF.

As DNA, the CDR3 is TGTGCCAGCAGCGTTGAGGGACTAGCTTTCAATGAGCAGTTCTTC. Protein: CASSVEGLAFNEQFF. The rearrangement joins TRBV9 to TRBJ2-1; 9 bases align to TRBD2. The CDR3 sequence is 15 residues long. V lost 2 bases to trimming and J lost 6 bases; unmatched junction nucleotides: 6. Germline loops: CDR1 SGDLS, CDR2 YYNGEE.

The rearrangement uses TRBV4-1 and TRBJ1-4, with no clear D. Germline CDR1 MGHRA, CDR2 YSYEKL. Trimming left V 4 bases short and J 4 bases short, with 13 bases between. The length of the CDR3 is 15 residues. CDR3 residues: CASSPASDNNEKLFF. CDR3 nucleotides: TGCGCCAGCAGCCCGGCATCGGATAATAATGAAAAACTGTTTTTT.

The chain combines TRBV9 with TRBJ2-7, with 14 bases lining up with TRBD2. This CDR3 is 14 amino acids long. V lost 5 bases, J lost 6 bases, and 4 bases stayed unmatched. In germline, CDR1 is SGDLS, CDR2 YYNGEE. DNA for the CDR3: TGTGCCAGCAGTACCGGGACTAGCGGGAGCGAGCAGTACTTC. It is translated as CASSTGTSGSEQYF.

The chain couples TRBV11-3 to TRBJ2-7, with TRBD1 matching 8 bases. J gave up 4 bases and V 0 bases, and 11 bases lay outside the gene matches. Germline CDR1 SGHNT, CDR2 YENEEA. There are 17 residues in the CDR3. The CDR3 loop reads CASSLDQGQGRVYEQYF. CDR3 DNA sequence: TGTGCCAGCAGCTTAGATCAAGGACAGGGTCGAGTATACGAGCAGTACTTC.

The J gene is TRBJ2-1, the V gene TRBV7-8, with a tentative D call TRBD2 (6 bases). Germline lookup yields CDR1 SGHVS and CDR2 FQNEAQ. The CDR3 consists of 11 residues. Trimming left V 4 bases short and J 10 bases short, with 8 bases between. The DNA for the CDR3 is TGTGCCAGCAGCTCCCGGGGGGAGCAGTTCTTC. Translation: CASSSRGEQFF.

This chain joins TRBV7-8 and TRBJ1-2; D is uncertain. The V gene lost 5 bases and the J gene lost 3 bases, with 13 bases spanning the gap. The germline gives CDR1 SGHVS, CDR2 FQNEAQ. The CDR3 length is 14 residues. The CDR3: CASSHARSYYGYTF. As DNA, the CDR3 is TGTGCCAGCAGCCACGCCAGGTCATACTATGGCTACACCTTC.

The chain recombines TRBV4-3 with TRBJ2-7; D call uncertain. CDR1 LGHNA and CDR2 YSLEER come from the germline V gene. This CDR3 has 15 residues. V lost 1 base to trimming and J lost 2 bases, with 12 bases between them. The CDR3 bases are TGCGCCAGCAGCCAAGGACGGAGTCCAGCCTACGAGCAGTACTTC. Its translation: CASSQGRSPAYEQYF.

On this clone itself: One junction end disagrees with the germline gene, perhaps due to a read error. The chain recombines TRBV2 with TRBJ1-4; 8 nucleotides agree with TRBD1. Germline V gene data show CDR1 as SNHLY and CDR2 as FYNNEI. CDR3 size: 16 residues. The DNA for the CDR3 is TGTGCCAGCATTGAAGACAGGGGAGGAACTAATGAAAAACTGTTTTTT. It encodes CASIEDRGGTNEKLFF.

The rearrangement uses TRBV4-3 and TRBJ2-3; D unresolved. CDR3 length: 16 residues. Trimming stripped 1 base from V and 2 bases from J, with 13 bases between. CDR1 is LGHNA, CDR2 YSLEER, per germline. The CDR3 nucleotides read TGCGCCAGCAGCCAAGGCTCTCGCGGAGCCACAGATACGCAGTATTTT. Protein sequence: CASSQGSRGATDTQYF.

The gene calls are TRBV30 and TRBJ2-3; 8 bases are shared with TRBD2. Germline V gives CDR1 GTSNPN, CDR2 SVGIG (reference sequence). This CDR3 is 16 amino acids long. After removal of 2 bases from V and 1 base from J, the junction contained 8 bases not matched to a gene. CDR3 bases: TGTGCCTGGAGTTTGCCGGCGGGAGGCGGCACAGATACGCAGTATTTT. It specifies CAWSLPAGGGTDTQYF. The full variable domain, with the rest looked up from reference TRBV30 and TRBJ2-3, is SQTIHQWPATLVQPVGSPLSLECTVEGTSNPNLYWYRQAAGRGLQLLFYSVGIGQISSEVPQNLSASRPQDRQFILSSKKLLLSDSGFYLCAWSLPAGGGTDTQYFGPGTRLTVL.

This clone was counted only a few times. The chain joins TRBV29-1 to TRBJ2-1; tentative D call: TRBD1 (5 bases). The V end lost 0 bases, the J end lost 6 bases, and 6 bases lay between the germline ends. The CDR3 totals 12 residues. CDR1 is SQVTM and CDR2 is ANQGSEA in the germline V gene. The CDR3 DNA sequence: TGCAGCGTTGAAGATCAGGGCAATGAGCAGTTCTTC. Encoded protein: CSVEDQGNEQFF.

J is TRBJ2-3 and V is TRBV28; 9 positions match TRBD1. The germline CDR1 and CDR2 sequences are MDHEN and SYDVKM. V was pared by 2 bases and J by 3 bases, with 3 bases of the junction left unmatched. The CDR3 runs to 15 residues. CDR3 nucleotide sequence: TGTGCCAGCAGTTTACGGGACAGGGCAACAGATACGCAGTATTTT. Protein: CASSLRDRATDTQYF. The whole variable domain, filled in from reference TRBV28 and TRBJ2-3, reads DVKVTQSSRYLVKRTGEKVFLECVQDMDHENMFWYRQDPGLGLRLIYFSYDVKMKEKGDIPEGYSVSREKKERFSLILESASTNQTSMYLCASSLRDRATDTQYFGPGTRLTVL.

The chain combines TRBV7-6 with TRBJ2-1; 9 bases match TRBD1. J was trimmed by 5 bases and V by 6 bases; bases with no gene match: 11. Germline V gene lookup returns CDR1 SGHVS and CDR2 FNYEAQ. This CDR3 contains 16 residues. The chain's CDR3 is CASRRFGQGLNNEQFF. Written as DNA, the CDR3 is TGTGCCAGCAGGCGCTTCGGACAGGGGTTAAACAATGAGCAGTTCTTC.

The V and J genes are TRBV29-1 and TRBJ2-1; 7 bases are shared with TRBD2. The trim removed 7 bases at V and 7 bases at J, leaving 10 bases unmatched. The CDR3 runs 13 residues. From germline, CDR1 is SQVTM and CDR2 ANQGSEA. The CDR3 nucleotides are TGCAGCGCAGCGGGACCCATCTTGAATGAGCAGTTCTTC. Translating it yields CSAAGPILNEQFF.

The chain recombines TRBV7-9 with TRBJ2-3, with a weak D call TRBD2 (5 bases). With 5 bases removed from V and 9 bases from J, the gap between germline ends came to 15 bases. The length of the CDR3 is 13 residues. The germline V gene encodes CDR1 SEHNR and CDR2 FQNEAQ (reference sequence). CDR3 DNA: TGTGCCAGCAGCAAATCAGGACTGGTAACGCAGTATTTT. Its translation: CASSKSGLVTQYF.

J is TRBJ2-1 and V is TRBV10-3; TRBD2 might be the D (7 bases). The CDR3 is 16 residues long. Germline V gene lookup returns CDR1 ENHRY and CDR2 SYGVKD. V dropped 3 bases and J dropped 4 bases, with 16 bases sitting between them. The DNA for the CDR3 is TGTGCCATCAGTGATCCGGGGGGCGGTGGGTACAATGAGCAGTTCTTC. Protein sequence: CAISDPGGGGYNEQFF.

V and J are TRBV7-6 and TRBJ2-7, with 9 bases aligning to TRBD1. The CDR3 covers 13 residues. The ends lost 5 bases at V and 6 bases at J; junction bases unmatched: 5. The V gene's germline CDR1 is SGHVS and CDR2 FNYEAQ. For the CDR3, the DNA is TGTGCCAGCAGCCCGGGACAGGGAGTCGAGCAGTACTTC. Translating gives CASSPGQGVEQYF.

This chain connects TRBV7-9 to TRBJ2-4; D is unclear. This CDR3 is 14 amino acids long. Germline loops: CDR1 SEHNR, CDR2 FQNEAQ (reference sequence). V dropped 1 base and J dropped 2 bases, with 6 bases sitting between them. In nucleotides, the CDR3 is TGTGCCAGCAGCTTAGGACTGCCCAAAAACATTCAGTACTTC. Protein product: CASSLGLPKNIQYF.

Note on this clone: Other DNA sequences within the sample encode an identical CDR3. This chain links TRBV27 with TRBJ2-7; TRBD1 matches at 8 bases. Germline loops: CDR1 MNHEY, CDR2 SMNVEV (reference sequence). V lost 8 bases and J lost 2; bases outside the gene matches: 8. The CDR3 is 14 amino acids. The CDR3 protein is CASRPGTGAYEQYF. As DNA, the CDR3 is TGTGCCAGCCGACCGGGGACAGGCGCCTACGAGCAGTACTTC.

V gene TRBV7-6 combines with J gene TRBJ2-7, with 9 bases that match TRBD1. Trimming at V came to 1 base and at J to 3 bases, leaving 4 bases not matched to a gene. Germline-derived CDR1 and CDR2 are SGHVS and FNYEAQ. The CDR3 totals 15 residues. The DNA for the CDR3 is TGTGCCAGCAGCTTAGGCGGGACAGGGCGCTACGAGCAGTACTTC. Translating it yields CASSLGGTGRYEQYF.

V is TRBV14 and J is TRBJ2-1, with D perhaps given as TRBD1 or TRBD2 (6 bases each). CDR3 length: 15 residues. Trimming pared 5 bases from V and 7 bases from J, leaving 18 bases between. CDR1 is SGHDN, CDR2 FVKESK, per germline. CDR3 sequence reads: CASSDIGGRRNEQFF. DNA of the CDR3: TGTGCCAGCAGCGACATTGGGGGGCGAAGGAATGAGCAGTTCTTC.